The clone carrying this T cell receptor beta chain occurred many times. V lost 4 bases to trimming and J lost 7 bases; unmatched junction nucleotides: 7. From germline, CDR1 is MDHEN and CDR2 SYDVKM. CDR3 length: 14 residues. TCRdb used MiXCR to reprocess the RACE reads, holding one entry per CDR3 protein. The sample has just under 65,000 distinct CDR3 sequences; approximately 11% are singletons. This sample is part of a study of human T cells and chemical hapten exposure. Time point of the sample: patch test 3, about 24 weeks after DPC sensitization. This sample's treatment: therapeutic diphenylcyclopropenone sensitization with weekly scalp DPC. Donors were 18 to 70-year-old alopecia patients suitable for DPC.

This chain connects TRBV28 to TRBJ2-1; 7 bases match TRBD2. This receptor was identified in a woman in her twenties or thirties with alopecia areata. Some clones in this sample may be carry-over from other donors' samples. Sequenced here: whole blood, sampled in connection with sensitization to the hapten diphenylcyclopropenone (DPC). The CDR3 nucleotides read TGTGCCAGCAGTTCGGGGGGAGCCTCGAATGAGCAGTTCTTC. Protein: CASSSGGASNEQFF. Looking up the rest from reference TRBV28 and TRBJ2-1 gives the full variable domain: DVKVTQSSRYLVKRTGEKVFLECVQDMDHENMFWYRQDPGLGLRLIYFSYDVKMKEKGDIPEGYSVSREKKERFSLILESASTNQTSMYLCASSSGGASNEQFFGPGTRLTVL.